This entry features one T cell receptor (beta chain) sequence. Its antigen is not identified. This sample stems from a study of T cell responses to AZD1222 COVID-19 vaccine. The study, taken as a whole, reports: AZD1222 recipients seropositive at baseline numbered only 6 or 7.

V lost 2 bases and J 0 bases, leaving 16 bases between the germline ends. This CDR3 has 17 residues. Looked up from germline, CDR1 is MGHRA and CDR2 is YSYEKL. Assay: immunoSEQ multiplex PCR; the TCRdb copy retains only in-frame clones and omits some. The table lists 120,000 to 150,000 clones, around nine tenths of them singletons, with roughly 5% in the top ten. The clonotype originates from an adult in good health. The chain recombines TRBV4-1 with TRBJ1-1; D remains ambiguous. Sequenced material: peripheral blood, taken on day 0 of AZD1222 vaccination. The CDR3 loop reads CASSQLRQTIMNTEAFF. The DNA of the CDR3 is TGCGCCAGCAGCCAACTAAGGCAGACTATCATGAACACTGAAGCTTTCTTT.